This T cell receptor (beta chain) was recorded in a study of beta chain features in type 1 diabetes. Of the isolated RNA, all was reverse transcribed, and so the sequenced material was expressed TCRB transcripts. Measured with immunoSEQ multiplex PCR; TCRdb has only the in-frame clones, and not every one. The sample lists some 700,000 clones; around an eighth were seen once. Sorted populations all had greater than 98% purity. Germline V gives CDR1 SGHDN, CDR2 FVKESK. The CDR3 length is 15 residues. V was cut by 1 base and J by 3 bases, with 12 bases left in between. Study results and caveats: Shortening that was moderate but significant affected the TCRB CDR3s of Type 1 diabetes patients in all four CD4+ subsets. Patients with type 1 diabetes carried fewer insertions and had more deletions at their VDJ junctions. A cDNA-based sequencing approach could over-represent cells with high TCR expression.

In the case of this clone: Its antigen remains unknown.

This TCR derives from a man aged 18 to 30 with type 1 diabetes. The chain joins TRBV14 to TRBJ2-5, with D uncertain. Specimen: naive CD4+ T cells from blood. CDR3 sequence reads: CASSQVGRIKETQYF. Written as DNA, the CDR3 is TGTGCCAGCAGCCAAGTGGGCAGGATAAAAGAGACCCAGTACTTC.